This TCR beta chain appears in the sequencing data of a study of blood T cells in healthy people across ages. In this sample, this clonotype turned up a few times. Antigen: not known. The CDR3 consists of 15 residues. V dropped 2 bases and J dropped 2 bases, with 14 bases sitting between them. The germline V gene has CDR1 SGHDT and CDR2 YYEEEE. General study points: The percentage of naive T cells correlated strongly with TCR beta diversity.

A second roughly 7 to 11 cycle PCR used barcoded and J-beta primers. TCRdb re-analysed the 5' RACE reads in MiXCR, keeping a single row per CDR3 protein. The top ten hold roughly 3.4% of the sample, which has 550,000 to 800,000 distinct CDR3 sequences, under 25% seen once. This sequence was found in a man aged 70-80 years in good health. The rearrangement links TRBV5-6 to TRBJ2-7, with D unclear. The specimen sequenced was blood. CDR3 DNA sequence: TGTGCCAGCAGCTTAAAGTATCAGTCCCCCTACGAGCAGTACTTC. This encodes CASSLKYQSPYEQYF.